A single sample gave rise to the 20 T cell receptor beta chains below, sequenced in a study of OX40 agonist ivuxolimab in advanced cancers. Method: immunoSEQ multiplex PCR; TCRdb's copy keeps in-frame clones and lacks some. The table records tens of thousands of clones, more than 80% of them present only once. The input for sequencing was CD4+ or CD8+ T cells sorted from blood, taken in a trial of the OX40 agonist ivuxolimab. All receptors come from an adult with an advanced solid tumor such as melanoma, head and neck, liver or kidney cancer.

V and J are TRBV5-4 and TRBJ2-3; D might be TRBD1 (6 bases). The CDR3 sequence is 16 residues long. Trimming removed 5 bases from V and 0 bases from J, with 16 bases in between. From germline, CDR1 is SGHNT and CDR2 YYREEE (reference sequence). CDR3 sequence: CASSAQGVISTDTQYF. The DNA of the CDR3 is TGTGCCAGCAGTGCACAGGGCGTCATTAGCACAGATACGCAGTATTTT.

This clone showed up just once. The rearrangement joins TRBV4-1 to TRBJ1-5; weak D call: TRBD1 (5 bases). This CDR3 has 15 residues. Trimming stripped 7 bases from V and 6 bases from J, with 19 bases between. CDR1 is MGHRA and CDR2 is YSYEKL in the germline V gene. Here the CDR3 reads CASTTSQGRGQPQHF. The CDR3 DNA follows: TGCGCCAGCACCACCTCCCAGGGAAGGGGTCAGCCCCAGCATTTT.

V usage is TRBV7-2 and J usage is TRBJ2-4; D remains ambiguous. The germline V and J ends were trimmed by 5 bases and 8 bases, with 16 bases remaining between them. Germline-derived CDR1 and CDR2 are SGHTA and FQGNSA. The CDR3 contains 14 residues. Written as DNA, the CDR3 is TGTGCCAGCAGCCCCCGGGTCCCCATACACATTCAGTACTTC. This codes for CASSPRVPIHIQYF. The whole variable domain, remainder taken from reference TRBV7-2 and TRBJ2-4, is GAGVSQSPSNKVTEKGKDVELRCDPISGHTALYWYRQSLGQGLEFLIYFQGNSAPDKSGLPSDRFSAERTGGSVSTLTIQRTQQEDSAVYLCASSPRVPIHIQYFGAGTRLSVL.

The chain recombines TRBV18 with TRBJ2-1; D ambiguous. From germline, CDR1 is KGHSH and CDR2 LQKENI. The CDR3 is 11 amino acids. V was pared by 6 bases and J by 5 bases, with 5 bases between. CDR3 sequence: CASSRNNEQFF. The CDR3 DNA follows: TGTGCCAGCTCTAGAAACAATGAGCAGTTCTTC.

The chain employs TRBV19 and TRBJ1-1; 7 bases agree with TRBD1. With 6 bases clipped from V and 8 bases from J, the junction kept 9 bases outside the gene matches. CDR1 LNHDA and CDR2 SQIVND come from the germline V gene (reference sequence). This CDR3 is built from 13 residues. The chain's CDR3 is CASSMEVRGEAFF. The CDR3 DNA sequence: TGTGCCAGTAGCATGGAGGTCAGGGGGGAAGCTTTCTTT.

CDR3 in DNA: TGCGCCAGCAGCCAAGAGTCCCCGACTAGCGGGAATTACAATGAGCAGTTCTTC. Its protein product is CASSQESPTSGNYNEQFF. The chain is built from TRBV4-3 and TRBJ2-1, with TRBD2 matching 11 bases. Germline V gene sequence: CDR1 LGHNA, CDR2 YSLEER. CDR3 length equals 18 residues. After removal of 0 bases from V and 4 bases from J, the junction contained 8 bases not matched to a gene.

The chain uses TRBV7-9 and TRBJ1-5; TRBD1 is a possible D gene (5 bases). In germline, CDR1 is SEHNR, CDR2 FQNEAQ (reference sequence). V lost 4 bases and J lost 2, with 9 bases in between. This CDR3 is 14 amino acids long. CDR3 region: CASSSGPGNQPQHF. CDR3 coding DNA: TGTGCCAGCAGCTCGGGACCGGGCAATCAGCCCCAGCATTTT.

This clone was observed a single time. The genes are TRBV21-1 and TRBJ1-6; the DNA was not used to check the table's D call, TRBD1. TRBV21-1 corresponds to a pseudogene. The CDR3 consists of 15 residues. The CDR3 DNA is TGTGCCAGCAAGGACAGCAGGGGACATAATTCACCCCTCCACTTT. Its translation is CASKDSRGHNSPLHF.

The V gene is TRBV7-2, the J gene TRBJ2-7; TRBD2 aligns across 14 bases. This CDR3 is 15 amino acids long. The junction had 6 bases not matched to a gene; V was cut back by 4 bases and J by 7 bases. Looked up from germline, CDR1 is SGHTA and CDR2 is FQGNSA. The CDR3 DNA sequence: TGTGCCAGCAGCTCAGGACTAGCGGGAGGTCGGGAGCAGTACTTC. This codes for CASSSGLAGGREQYF.

Written as DNA, the CDR3 is TGTGCCAGCTCACCGGTGCTAGCCCAGAACGGAGATACGCAGTATTTT. This translates into CASSPVLAQNGDTQYF. This sequence joins TRBV18 and TRBJ2-3, with TRBD2 as a possible D gene (5 bases). The CDR3 is made up of 16 amino acids. The V end lost 3 bases, the J end lost 5 bases, and 18 bases lay between the germline ends. Germline values: CDR1 KGHSH, CDR2 LQKENI.

The chain carries TRBV6-5 and TRBJ2-1, with D hard to call. CDR3 length equals 15 residues. V shed 0 bases and J shed 5 bases, with 11 bases lying between them. CDR1 is MNHEY and CDR2 is SVGAGI in the germline V gene. The CDR3 loop reads CASSYSGSPNNEQFF. For the CDR3, the DNA is TGTGCCAGCAGTTACTCAGGTAGCCCCAACAATGAGCAGTTCTTC.

A single count supports this clone. The genes are TRBV27 and TRBJ2-3; D could derive from TRBD1 or TRBD2 (5 bases each). The V gene's germline CDR1 is MNHEY and CDR2 SMNVEV (reference sequence). The CDR3 contains 17 residues. The ends were cut back, 2 bases at V and 4 bases at J, with 19 bases in the middle. DNA for the CDR3: TGTGCCAGCAGTTTAACCCATCCCGGGGCGTTCCCAGATACGCAGTATTTT. Translated: CASSLTHPGAFPDTQYF.

The CDR3 region is CASSSVSEQFF. The CDR3 region has the DNA TGTGCCAGCAGTTCGGTTAGTGAGCAGTTCTTC. The chain is built from TRBV6-6 and TRBJ2-1; no reliable D call. There are 11 residues in the CDR3. Trimming shortened V by 4 bases and J by 9 bases, and 7 bases separated the two germline ends. The germline V gene has CDR1 MNHNY and CDR2 SVGAGI (reference sequence).

The V call is TRBV5-4, the J call TRBJ2-1; 11 nucleotides line up with TRBD1. There are 15 residues in the CDR3. V lost 4 bases to trimming and J lost 5 bases; unmatched junction nucleotides: 5. Germline values: CDR1 SGHNT, CDR2 YYREEE (reference sequence). CDR3 protein: CASSRGTGGDNEQFF. The CDR3 DNA reads TGTGCCAGCAGCAGAGGGACAGGGGGAGACAATGAGCAGTTCTTC.

This chain links TRBV6-1 with TRBJ2-7; D may be TRBD2 (5 bases). This CDR3 is 12 amino acids long. Per germline, CDR1 MNHNS and CDR2 SASEGT. V was cut by 10 bases and J by 2 bases, with 12 bases left in between. The CDR3 region is CANGVDTYEQYF. In DNA, the CDR3 is TGTGCCAACGGGGTTGACACCTACGAGCAGTACTTC.

This chain uses TRBV19 with TRBJ2-1, with D possibly matching TRBD2 (6 bases). The CDR3 extends over 14 amino acids. With 7 bases removed from V and 7 bases from J, the gap between germline ends came to 17 bases. Germline lookup yields CDR1 LNHDA and CDR2 SQIVND (reference sequence). Written as DNA, the CDR3 is TGTGCCAGTACCAGACCGGGACTCGGGAATGAGCAGTTCTTC. As protein: CASTRPGLGNEQFF.

The chain links TRBV29-1 to TRBJ2-3, with D perhaps matching TRBD2 (5 bases). Deletions cut 4 bases from V and 3 bases from J, with 8 bases between. The CDR3 contains 12 residues. Germline assignment: CDR1 SQVTM and CDR2 ANQGSEA. The CDR3 sequence is CSVASLTDTQYF. The CDR3 coding sequence is TGCAGCGTTGCTAGCCTTACAGATACGCAGTATTTT.

The CDR3 loop is CASSQEVSGKGDTQYF. The CDR3 nucleotides are TGCGCCAGCAGCCAAGAGGTTAGCGGGAAAGGAGATACGCAGTATTTT. V gene TRBV4-3 combines with J gene TRBJ2-3, with 8 bases lining up with TRBD2. Germline V lookup: CDR1 LGHNA, CDR2 YSLEER. The CDR3 has 16 amino acids. V shed 0 bases and J 5 bases; nucleotides not matched to a gene: 7.

CDR3 protein: CASSLDSLTDTQYF. The CDR3 DNA reads as TGTGCCAGCAGCTTGGACTCACTCACAGATACGCAGTATTTT. The rearrangement uses TRBV7-3 and TRBJ2-3; D is perhaps TRBD2 (5 bases). CDR1 is SGHTA and CDR2 is FQGTGA in the germline V gene. Trimming stripped 3 bases from V and 2 bases from J, with 9 bases between. CDR3 length: 14 amino acids.

This clone was detected only a few times. The chain links TRBV5-6 to TRBJ1-5; 10 bases fit TRBD1. After removal of 3 bases from V and 9 bases from J, the junction contained 6 bases not matched to a gene. The CDR3 spans 14 residues. CDR1 SGHDT and CDR2 YYEEEE come from the germline V gene. CDR3 sequence: CASSSRTGGRPQHF. The CDR3 DNA is TGTGCCAGCAGCTCTCGGACAGGGGGTCGGCCCCAGCATTTT.